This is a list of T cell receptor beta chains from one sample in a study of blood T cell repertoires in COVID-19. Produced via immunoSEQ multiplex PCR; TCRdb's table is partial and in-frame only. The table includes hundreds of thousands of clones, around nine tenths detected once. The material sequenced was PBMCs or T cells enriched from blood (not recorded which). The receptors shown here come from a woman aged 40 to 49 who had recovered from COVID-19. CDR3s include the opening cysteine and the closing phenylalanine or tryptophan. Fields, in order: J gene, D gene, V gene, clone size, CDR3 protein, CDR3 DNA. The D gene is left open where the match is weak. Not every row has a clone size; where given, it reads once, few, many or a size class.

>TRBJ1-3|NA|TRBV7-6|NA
CASSYTRAQAVSGNTIYF
TGTGCCAGCAGCTATACCAGGGCACAGGCGGTCTCTGGAAACACCATATATTTT
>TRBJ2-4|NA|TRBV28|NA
CASSLESGNKNIQYF
TGTGCCAGCAGTTTAGAGTCAGGGAACAAAAACATTCAGTACTTC
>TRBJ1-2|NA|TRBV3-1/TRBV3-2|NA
CASSQGLAGWYGYTF
TGTGCCAGCAGCCAAGGGCTCGCAGGTTGGTATGGCTACACCTTC
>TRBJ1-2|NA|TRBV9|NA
CASSVATGKDYGYTF
TGTGCCAGCAGCGTAGCCACAGGGAAGGACTATGGCTACACCTTC
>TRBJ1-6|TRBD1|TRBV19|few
CASSIGDRISPLHF
TGTGCCAGTAGTATAGGGGACAGAATTTCACCCCTCCACTTT
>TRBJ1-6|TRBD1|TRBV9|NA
CASSVGTGSPLHF
TGTGCCAGCAGCGTGGGGACAGGTTCACCCCTCCACTTT
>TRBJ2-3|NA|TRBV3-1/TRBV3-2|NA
CASSRTWGGTDTQYF
TGTGCCAGCAGCCGCACGTGGGGGGGCACAGATACGCAGTATTTT
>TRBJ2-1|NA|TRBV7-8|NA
CASSLRVPREQFF
TGTGCCAGCAGCTTACGGGTACCGCGTGAGCAGTTCTTC
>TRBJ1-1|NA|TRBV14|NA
CASTPGQHLVEAFF
TGTGCCAGCACCCCCGGACAGCACTTGGTTGAAGCTTTCTTT
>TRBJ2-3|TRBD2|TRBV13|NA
CASSSQVAGGLDTQYF
TGTGCCAGCAGCTCCCAGGTAGCGGGGGGACTAGATACGCAGTATTTT
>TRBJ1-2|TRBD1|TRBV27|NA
CASSDRGLGNYGYTF
TGTGCCAGCAGTGACAGGGGGCTGGGTAACTATGGCTACACCTTC
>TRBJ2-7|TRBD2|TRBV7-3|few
CASSLTLAGGPYEQYF
TGTGCCAGCAGCTTAACGTTAGCGGGAGGGCCGTACGAGCAGTACTTC